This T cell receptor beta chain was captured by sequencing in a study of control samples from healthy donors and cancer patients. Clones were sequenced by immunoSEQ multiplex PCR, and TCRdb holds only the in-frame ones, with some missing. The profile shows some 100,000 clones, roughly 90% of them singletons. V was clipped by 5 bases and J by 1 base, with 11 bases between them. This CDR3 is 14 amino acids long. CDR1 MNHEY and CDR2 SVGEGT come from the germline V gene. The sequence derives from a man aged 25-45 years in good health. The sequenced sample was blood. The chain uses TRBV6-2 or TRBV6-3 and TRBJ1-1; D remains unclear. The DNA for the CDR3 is TGTGCCAGCAGTACCCCGAGCAGGAACACTGAAGCTTTCTTT. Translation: CASSTPSRNTEAFF.